The clone carrying this TCR beta chain showed up many times. No antigen is known for it. A total of 2 million PBMCs stored at -80 degrees C provided the unsorted libraries. The ends lost 5 bases at V and 1 base at J; junction bases unmatched: 4. CDR1 MNHNY and CDR2 SVGAGI come from the germline V gene (reference sequence). This CDR3 has 14 amino acids. This record comes from a study of neurological immune-mediated disorders. Findings and limits, study-wide: No expanded-clone CDR3 amino acid sequence recurred across subjects, suggesting private TCR-beta repertoires.

cDNA synthesis was performed by 5'RACE with 10-nucleotide random UMIs. TCRdb processed the 5' RACE reads anew with MiXCR; each CDR3 protein has one entry. The sample lists 87,000 or so distinct CDR3 sequences, approximately 3.3% occurring once. The chain joins TRBV6-6 to TRBJ1-1; 7 bases fit TRBD1. The sequenced material came from PBMCs. The clonotype originates from a young woman with multiple sclerosis. CDR3 sequence reads: CASSRQGGNTEAFF. The CDR3, as DNA: TGTGCCAGCAGTAGACAGGGAGGGAACACTGAAGCTTTCTTT.